This T cell receptor (beta chain) was sequenced during a study of PD-1 blockade in classical Hodgkin lymphoma. Study-level points and caveats: Before treatment, TCR diversity in newly diagnosed patients was reportedly lower than in healthy donors.

About this clone itself: Its antigen is unidentified.

This table comes from immunoSEQ multiplex PCR, and its TCRdb copy is limited to in-frame clones, with some not included. The table lists 20,000 to 25,000 clones, roughly 90% of them singletons, with 0.41% in the top ten. Time point in this sample: newly diagnosed, previously untreated cHL patient sample. By magnetic negative selection, CD4+ T cells were purified from thawed PBMCs. J gave up 7 bases and V 2 bases, and 4 bases lay outside the gene matches. The CDR3 consists of 16 residues. CDR1 and CDR2 (germline): ENHRY, SYGVKD. This sequence was found in a human donor with classical Hodgkin lymphoma. The V call is TRBV10-3, the J call TRBJ2-3; 15 bases align to TRBD2. Sequences were obtained from CD4+ T cells from blood. The CDR3 protein is CAISEGLAGGPYTQYF. The CDR3 coding sequence is TGTGCCATCAGTGAGGGACTAGCGGGAGGGCCTTATACGCAGTATTTT.